This T cell receptor beta chain was recovered during a study of Tregs in tolerant kidney transplant recipients. Clones were read by immunoSEQ multiplex PCR, and TCRdb kept only the in-frame ones, dropping some. The table lists under 100,000 clones, around 94% of them singletons. This CDR3 has 15 residues. Germline CDR1 is KGHSH and CDR2 is LQKENI. J was trimmed by 6 bases and V by 6 bases; bases with no gene match: 10. Sequenced input: CD8+ T cells from blood. V usage is TRBV18 and J usage is TRBJ2-2, with 7 positions matching TRBD2. This TCR was recovered from a human donor in good health. DNA of the CDR3: TGTGCCAGCTCCCCAGGTCTGGGGGGGGCCGGGGAGCTGTTTTTT. Translating gives CASSPGLGGAGELFF.